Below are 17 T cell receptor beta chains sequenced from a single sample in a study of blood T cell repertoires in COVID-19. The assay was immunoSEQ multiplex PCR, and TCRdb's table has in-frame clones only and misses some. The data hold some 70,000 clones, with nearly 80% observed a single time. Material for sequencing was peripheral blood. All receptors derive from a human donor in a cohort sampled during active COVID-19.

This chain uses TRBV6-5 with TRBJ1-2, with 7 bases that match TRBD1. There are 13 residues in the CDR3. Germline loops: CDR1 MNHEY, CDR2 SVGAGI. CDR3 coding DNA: TGTGGCGTGGCCGACAGGGCATCAATGAGGTACACCTTC. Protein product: CGVADRASMRYTF.

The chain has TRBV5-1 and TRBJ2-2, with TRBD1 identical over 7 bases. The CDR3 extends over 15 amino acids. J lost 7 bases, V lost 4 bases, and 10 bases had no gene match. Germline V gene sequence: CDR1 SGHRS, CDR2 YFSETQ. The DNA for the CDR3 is TGCGCCAGCAGCCCCGGACAGGCCGTTAACGGGGAGCTGTTTTTT. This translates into CASSPGQAVNGELFF.

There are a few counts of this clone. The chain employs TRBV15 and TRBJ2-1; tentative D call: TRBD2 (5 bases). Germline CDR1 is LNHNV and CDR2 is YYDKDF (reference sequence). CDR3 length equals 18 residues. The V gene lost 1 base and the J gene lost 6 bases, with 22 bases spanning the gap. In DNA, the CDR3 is TGTGCCACCAGCAGAGCTCCCGGAGGTGGGAGCCAGCGCAATGAGCAGTTCTTC. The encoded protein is CATSRAPGGGSQRNEQFF.

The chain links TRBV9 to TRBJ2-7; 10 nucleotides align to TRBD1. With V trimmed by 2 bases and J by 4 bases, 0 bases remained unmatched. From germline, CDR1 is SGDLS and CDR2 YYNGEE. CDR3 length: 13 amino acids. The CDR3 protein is CASSVDRGYEQYF. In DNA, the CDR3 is TGTGCCAGCAGCGTGGACAGGGGGTACGAGCAGTACTTC.

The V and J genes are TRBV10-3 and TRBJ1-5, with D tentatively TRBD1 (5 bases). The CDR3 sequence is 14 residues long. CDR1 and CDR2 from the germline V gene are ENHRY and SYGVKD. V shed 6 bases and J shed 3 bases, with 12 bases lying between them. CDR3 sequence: CAIRDTGNNQPQHF. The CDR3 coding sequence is TGTGCCATCAGGGATACAGGTAACAATCAGCCCCAGCATTTT.

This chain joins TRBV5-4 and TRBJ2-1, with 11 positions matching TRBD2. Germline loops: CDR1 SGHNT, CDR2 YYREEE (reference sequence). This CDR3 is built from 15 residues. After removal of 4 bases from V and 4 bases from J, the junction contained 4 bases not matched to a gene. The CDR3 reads CASSQTSGSYNEQFF. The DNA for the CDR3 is TGTGCCAGCAGCCAAACTAGCGGGAGTTACAATGAGCAGTTCTTC.

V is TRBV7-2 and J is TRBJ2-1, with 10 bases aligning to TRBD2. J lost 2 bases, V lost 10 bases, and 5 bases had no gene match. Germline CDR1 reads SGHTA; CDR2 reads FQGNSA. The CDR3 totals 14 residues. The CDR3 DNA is TGTGCCACAGCCACTAGCGGGGCCTACAATGAGCAGTTCTTC. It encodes CATATSGAYNEQFF.

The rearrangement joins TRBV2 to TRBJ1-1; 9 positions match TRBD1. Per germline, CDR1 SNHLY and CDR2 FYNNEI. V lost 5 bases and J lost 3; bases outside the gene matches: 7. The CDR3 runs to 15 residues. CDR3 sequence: CASSFPGQGYTEAFF. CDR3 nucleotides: TGTGCCAGCAGTTTTCCTGGACAGGGGTACACTGAAGCTTTCTTT.

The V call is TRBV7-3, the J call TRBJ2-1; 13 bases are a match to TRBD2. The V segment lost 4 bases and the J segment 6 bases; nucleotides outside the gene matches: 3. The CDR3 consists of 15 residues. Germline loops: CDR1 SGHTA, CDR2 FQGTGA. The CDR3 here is CASSSGTSGINEQFF. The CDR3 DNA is TGTGCCAGCAGCTCCGGGACTAGCGGGATCAATGAGCAGTTCTTC.

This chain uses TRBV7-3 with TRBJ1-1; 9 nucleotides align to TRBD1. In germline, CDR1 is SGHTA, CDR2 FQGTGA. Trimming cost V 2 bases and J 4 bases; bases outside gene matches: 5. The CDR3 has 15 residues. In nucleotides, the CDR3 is TGTGCCAGCAGCTTATCGACAGGGGGGGTCACTGAAGCTTTCTTT. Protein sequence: CASSLSTGGVTEAFF.

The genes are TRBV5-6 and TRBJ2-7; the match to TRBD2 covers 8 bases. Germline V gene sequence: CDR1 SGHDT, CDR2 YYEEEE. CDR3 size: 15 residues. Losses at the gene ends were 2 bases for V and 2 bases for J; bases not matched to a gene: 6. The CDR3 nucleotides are TGTGCCAGCAGCTTTCGTAGCGGGAAGGCCTACGAGCAGTACGTC. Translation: CASSFRSGKAYEQYV.

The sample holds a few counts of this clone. The CDR3 sequence is CASSAVRGPRQFF. The CDR3 DNA is TGTGCCAGCAGCGCCGTAAGGGGCCCCAGACAGTTCTTC. J is TRBJ2-1 and V is TRBV11-2, with a weak D call TRBD1 (5 bases). CDR3 length equals 13 residues. Trimming took 5 bases from V and 13 from J, leaving 18 bases between them. Looked up from germline, CDR1 is SGHAT and CDR2 is FQNNGV.

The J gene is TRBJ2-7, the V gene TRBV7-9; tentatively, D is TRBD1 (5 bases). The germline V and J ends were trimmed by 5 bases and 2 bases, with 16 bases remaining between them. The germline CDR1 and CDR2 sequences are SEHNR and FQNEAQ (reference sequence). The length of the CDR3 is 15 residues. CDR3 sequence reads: CASSGTRKGTYEQYF. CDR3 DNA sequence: TGTGCCAGCAGCGGAACCAGAAAGGGGACCTACGAGCAGTACTTC.

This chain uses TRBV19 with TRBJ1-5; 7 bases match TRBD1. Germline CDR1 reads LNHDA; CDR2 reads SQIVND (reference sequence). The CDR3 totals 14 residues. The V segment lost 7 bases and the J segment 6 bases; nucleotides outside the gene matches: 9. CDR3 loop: CASTIGGGGQPQHF. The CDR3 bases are TGTGCCAGTACCATTGGAGGGGGCGGTCAGCCCCAGCATTTT.

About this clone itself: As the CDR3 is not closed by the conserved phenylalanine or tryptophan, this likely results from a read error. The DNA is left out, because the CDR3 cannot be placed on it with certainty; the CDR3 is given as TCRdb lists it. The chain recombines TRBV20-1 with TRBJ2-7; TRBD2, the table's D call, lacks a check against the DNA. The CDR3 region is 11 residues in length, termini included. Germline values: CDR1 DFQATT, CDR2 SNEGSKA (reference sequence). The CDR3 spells CSARGGEEINI.

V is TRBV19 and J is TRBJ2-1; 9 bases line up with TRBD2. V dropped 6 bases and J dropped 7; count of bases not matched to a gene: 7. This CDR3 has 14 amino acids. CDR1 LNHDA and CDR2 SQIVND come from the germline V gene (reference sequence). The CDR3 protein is CASRLGRGGNEQFF. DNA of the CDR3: TGTGCCAGTAGATTAGGGCGGGGGGGGAATGAGCAGTTCTTC.

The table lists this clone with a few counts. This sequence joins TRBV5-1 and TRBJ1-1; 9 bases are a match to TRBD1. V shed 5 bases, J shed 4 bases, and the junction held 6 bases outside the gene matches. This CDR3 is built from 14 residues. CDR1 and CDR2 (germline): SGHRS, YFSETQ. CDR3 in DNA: TGCGCCAGCAGTCGCGGACAGGGGTTCACTGAAGCTTTCTTT. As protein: CASSRGQGFTEAFF. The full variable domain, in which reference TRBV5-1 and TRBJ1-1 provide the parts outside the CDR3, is KAGVTQTPRYLIKTRGQQVTLSCSPISGHRSVSWYQQTPGQGLQFLFEYFSETQRNKGNFPGRFSGRQFSNSRSEMNVSTLELGDSALYLCASSRGQGFTEAFFGQGTRLTVV.